This TCR beta chain was observed in a study of technical replicates of blood from several donors. Germline V gene lookup returns CDR1 SGHKS and CDR2 YYEKEE (reference sequence). This CDR3 has 14 residues. Unmatched junction bases numbered 6, after V lost 0 bases and J lost 6 bases. Sequencing used immunoSEQ multiplex PCR; TCRdb keeps in-frame clones, though not all of them. The profile covers under 85,000 clones, with just over 90% appearing a single time and roughly 0.23% taken by the ten largest. The chain couples TRBV5-5 to TRBJ2-7; 7 bases are shared with TRBD2. Material: T cells isolated from PBMCs. The sequence derives from a human donor in good health. The CDR3, as DNA: TGTGCCAGCAGCTTGGAGGGAGCGGGGATCGAGCAGTACTTC. Its protein is CASSLEGAGIEQYF.